This entry describes one T cell receptor (beta chain). This specimen comes from a study of blood T cell repertoires in COVID-19. Repertoires were generated with immunoSEQ multiplex PCR, while TCRdb's copy carries only in-frame clones and drops some. The sample has 250,000 to 300,000 clones; around nine tenths are singletons. CDR3 size: 14 residues. Trimming stripped 3 bases from V and 7 bases from J, with 13 bases between. CDR1 is LNHNV and CDR2 is YYDKDF in the germline V gene (reference sequence). Sequencing was performed on peripheral blood. This receptor was identified in a woman aged 60-75 years with acute or convalescent COVID-19. V is TRBV15 and J is TRBJ2-1; D not certain. This CDR3 reads CATSRPGSRNEQFF. The CDR3 DNA reads TGTGCCACCAGCAGGCCCGGAAGCAGGAATGAGCAGTTCTTC.